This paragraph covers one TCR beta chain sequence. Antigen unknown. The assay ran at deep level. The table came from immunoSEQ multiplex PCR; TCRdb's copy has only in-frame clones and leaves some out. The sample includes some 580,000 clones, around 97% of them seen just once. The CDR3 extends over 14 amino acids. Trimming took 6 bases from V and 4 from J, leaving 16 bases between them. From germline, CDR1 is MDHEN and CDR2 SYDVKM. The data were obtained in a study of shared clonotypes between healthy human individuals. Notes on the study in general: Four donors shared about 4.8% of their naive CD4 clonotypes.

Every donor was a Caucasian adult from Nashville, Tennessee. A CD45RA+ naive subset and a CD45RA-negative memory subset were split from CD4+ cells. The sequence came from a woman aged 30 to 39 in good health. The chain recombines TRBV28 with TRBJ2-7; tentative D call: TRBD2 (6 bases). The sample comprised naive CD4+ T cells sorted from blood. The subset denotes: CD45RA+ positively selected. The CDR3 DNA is TGTGCCAGCAGAAAAGGAGGTAGCGGTTACGAGCAGTACTTC. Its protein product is CASRKGGSGYEQYF.